Each of the 29 T cell receptor beta chains below was sequenced from the same sample in a study of T cells after yellow fever vaccination. TCRdb passed the 5' RACE reads through MiXCR, listing each CDR3 protein once. The table has roughly 320,000 distinct CDR3 sequences, about 11% seen once. Sequencing was performed on CD4+ T cells sorted from PBMCs, taken 45 days after the yellow fever booster vaccination. The receptors derive from a man aged 18 to 30 who received the YFV17D yellow fever vaccine.

V gene TRBV15 combines with J gene TRBJ1-1, with D unresolved. Trimming shortened V by 4 bases and J by 6 bases, and 15 bases separated the two germline ends. CDR1 is LNHNV, CDR2 YYDKDF, per germline (reference sequence). The CDR3 is made up of 14 amino acids. CDR3 nucleotides: TGTGCCACCAGCATTAATCTGGGTGTCGCTGAAGCTTTCTTT. Translated: CATSINLGVAEAFF. The entire variable domain, with the rest obtained from reference TRBV15 and TRBJ1-1, is as follows: DAMVIQNPRYQVTQFGKPVTLSCSQTLNHNVMYWYQQKSSQAPKLLFHYYDKDFNNEADTPDNFQSRRPNTSFCFLDIRSPGLGDTAMYLCATSINLGVAEAFFGQGTRLTVV.

The chain uses TRBV15 and TRBJ2-3; D is ambiguous. The CDR3 has 13 residues. V dropped 1 base and J dropped 6 bases, with 8 bases sitting between them. Germline V gives CDR1 LNHNV, CDR2 YYDKDF (reference sequence). The CDR3 sequence: CATSRAPMDTQYF. The CDR3, as DNA: TGTGCCACCAGCAGAGCCCCCATGGATACGCAGTATTTT.

The chain couples TRBV5-6 to TRBJ1-1, with D possibly TRBD1 on 5 matching bases. The CDR3 sequence is 11 residues long. Germline assignment: CDR1 SGHDT and CDR2 YYEEEE. The ends were cut back, 10 bases at V and 9 bases at J, with 16 bases in the middle. CDR3: CAGGTNGQAFF. The CDR3 bases are TGTGCCGGGGGAACGAACGGGCAAGCTTTCTTT.

This clonotype has only a few counts. The gene calls are TRBV6-6 and TRBJ2-7, with a weak D call TRBD1 (6 bases). V was shortened by 5 bases and J by 2 bases, with 10 bases between the two germline ends. CDR3 length equals 13 residues. The germline V gene encodes CDR1 MNHNY and CDR2 SVGAGI (reference sequence). The CDR3 DNA follows: TGTGCCAGCAGTCCCGGACAGCCCTACGAGCAGTACGTC. Amino acid sequence: CASSPGQPYEQYV.

This clonotype was found a few times. V gene TRBV12-3 or TRBV12-4 combines with J gene TRBJ2-5; perhaps TRBD1 as D (5 bases). V lost 1 base and J lost 6, with 12 bases in between. The length of the CDR3 is 14 residues. CDR3 sequence: CASSLGFQGQTQYF. The DNA for the CDR3 is TGTGCCAGCAGTTTAGGTTTCCAGGGTCAGACCCAGTACTTC.

The chain combines TRBV12-3 or TRBV12-4 with TRBJ2-7; no clear D gene. The CDR3 is made up of 12 amino acids. Between the trimmed V and J ends, which lost 6 bases and 7 bases, there was a span of 13 bases. CDR3 in DNA: TGTGCCAGCAGCGTCGGTCCTTTAGAGCAGTACTTC. This codes for CASSVGPLEQYF.

The chain combines TRBV14 with TRBJ1-2, with D uncertain. Trimming removed 3 bases from V and 0 bases from J, with 8 bases in between. CDR3 length equals 14 residues. From germline, CDR1 is SGHDN and CDR2 FVKESK. As DNA, the CDR3 is TGTGCCAGCAGCCACGGTGAAGCTAACTATGGCTACACCTTC. Amino acid sequence: CASSHGEANYGYTF.

The chain employs TRBV18 and TRBJ2-3; a possible D gene is TRBD2 (5 bases). Trimming cost V 4 bases and J 0 bases, with 11 bases left between them. This CDR3 spans 15 amino acids. CDR1 KGHSH and CDR2 LQKENI come from the germline V gene. The CDR3 loop reads CASSQYGGSTDTQYF. CDR3 coding DNA: TGTGCCAGCTCACAGTATGGAGGAAGCACAGATACGCAGTATTTT.

This chain links TRBV7-9 with TRBJ2-2; D tentatively reads TRBD1 or TRBD2 (5 bases each). The CDR3 extends over 14 amino acids. With 4 bases removed from V and 5 bases from J, the gap between germline ends came to 11 bases. Germline assignment: CDR1 SEHNR and CDR2 FQNEAQ (reference sequence). CDR3 in DNA: TGTGCCAGCAGCTCCCTGGGGGAAACCGGGGAGCTGTTTTTT. It is translated as CASSSLGETGELFF.

The chain carries TRBV27 and TRBJ1-1, with 11 bases aligning to TRBD1. The CDR3 runs 14 residues. Per the germline V gene, CDR1 is MNHEY and CDR2 is SMNVEV (reference sequence). Unmatched junction bases numbered 7, after V lost 6 bases and J lost 7 bases. The CDR3 loop is CASSPGTGGNEAFF. The CDR3 DNA follows: TGTGCCAGCAGCCCCGGGACAGGGGGGAATGAAGCTTTCTTT.

This clonotype came up a few times. The chain couples TRBV7-9 to TRBJ1-2, with D possibly being TRBD1 (5 bases). V was shortened by 5 bases and J by 2 bases, with 12 bases between the two germline ends. CDR1 and CDR2 from the germline V gene are SEHNR and FQNEAQ (reference sequence). The CDR3 is 14 amino acids. The CDR3 reads CASSPAGGNYGYTF. The CDR3 nucleotides read TGTGCCAGCAGCCCAGCGGGGGGGAACTATGGCTACACCTTC.

The chain links TRBV5-6 to TRBJ2-7, with D maybe TRBD2 (7 bases). V shed 2 bases and J shed 0 bases, with 21 bases lying between them. In germline, CDR1 is SGHDT, CDR2 YYEEEE. The CDR3 spans 18 residues. The CDR3 DNA sequence: TGTGCCAGCAGCTTTGGGGACGGGGGGCCCACATCCTCCTACGAGCAGTACGTC. Its translation: CASSFGDGGPTSSYEQYV.

This clonotype has more than one count but fewer than ten. The chain uses TRBV7-9 and TRBJ1-4, with a weak D call TRBD1 (5 bases). Germline lookup yields CDR1 SEHNR and CDR2 FQNEAQ (reference sequence). V was trimmed by 5 bases and J by 8 bases, leaving 12 bases between them. CDR3 size: 13 residues. The CDR3 reads CASSPRGVEKLFF. The DNA for the CDR3 is TGTGCCAGCAGCCCCCGGGGGGTGGAAAAACTGTTTTTT.

This clonotype was seen repeatedly, ten times or more. DNA for the CDR3: TGTGCCAGCAGTTCCCTATATGGCTACACCTTC. Protein sequence: CASSSLYGYTF. The V gene is TRBV28, the J gene TRBJ1-2; D gene unclear. There are 11 residues in the CDR3. Germline values: CDR1 MDHEN, CDR2 SYDVKM. Trimming pared 4 bases from V and 5 bases from J, leaving 5 bases between.

The rearrangement links TRBV20-1 to TRBJ2-3, with D maybe TRBD2 (5 bases). Per germline, CDR1 DFQATT and CDR2 SNEGSKA (reference sequence). Trimming left V 6 bases short and J 4 bases short, with 17 bases between. The CDR3 is 14 amino acids. The CDR3 DNA sequence: TGCAGTGCCTACGCGGGCCTCGGGGCAGATACGCAGTATTTT. Protein product: CSAYAGLGADTQYF.

To note about this clonotype: Mismatch with germline at one junction end may stem from a read error. This chain uses TRBV6-2 or TRBV6-3 with TRBJ1-3; D gene uncertain. The germline gives CDR1 MNHEY, CDR2 SVGEGT. The CDR3 has 17 residues. The CDR3 loop is CASSYYYRKSSGNTRYF. As DNA, the CDR3 is TGTGCCAGCAGTTACTATTACCGGAAGAGCTCTGGAAACACCAGATATTTT.

This clonotype turned up a few times. The chain couples TRBV11-2 to TRBJ2-2, with 8 bases that match TRBD2. Trimming took 11 bases from V and 6 from J; bases not matched to a gene: 2. The CDR3 is 11 amino acids. Looked up from germline, CDR1 is SGHAT and CDR2 is FQNNGV. The CDR3: CAGAGAGELFF. The CDR3 nucleotides are TGTGCCGGAGCGGGGGCCGGGGAGCTGTTTTTT.

CDR3 residues: CASSLGSGTQYF. The CDR3 region has the DNA TGTGCCAGCAGCCTTGGGTCTGGGACCCAGTACTTC. The chain has TRBV7-3 and TRBJ2-5; D is ambiguous. Per germline, CDR1 SGHTA and CDR2 FQGTGA. Between the trimmed V and J ends, which lost 5 bases and 7 bases, there was a span of 11 bases. This CDR3 has 12 residues.

Note on this clonotype: This may arise from a read error, as a much more abundant clone is one base away. The chain employs TRBV5-4 and TRBJ2-4; no firm D call. This CDR3 comprises 14 residues. V was clipped by 2 bases and J by 0 bases, with 6 bases between them. Germline V CDR1 and CDR2: SGHNT, YYREEE (reference sequence). DNA for the CDR3: TGTGCCAGCAGCTTACACGGAGCCAAAAACATTCAGTACTTC. Its protein is CASSLHGAKNIQYF.

This clonotype occurred a few times. For the CDR3, the DNA is TGTGCCAGCAGCCCTATGGGGGGCAATCAGCCCCAGCATTTT. This sequence encodes CASSPMGGNQPQHF. The rearrangement uses TRBV4-2 and TRBJ1-5, with a weak D call TRBD1 (5 bases). The CDR3 contains 14 residues. V gave up 4 bases and J gave up 2 bases, with 9 bases separating them. Germline V gives CDR1 LGHNA, CDR2 YNFKEQ.

A few counts support this clonotype. V and J are TRBV7-2 and TRBJ1-1; D gene ambiguous. V gave up 5 bases and J gave up 7 bases, with 26 bases separating them. Germline loops: CDR1 SGHTA, CDR2 FQGNSA. The CDR3 has 17 residues. In nucleotides, the CDR3 is TGTGCCAGCAGCCCGAAGGGATCATTCCTCAGAACGAATGAAGCTTTCTTT. Translation gives CASSPKGSFLRTNEAFF.

This clonotype was recorded a few times. This chain connects TRBV12-5 to TRBJ2-2, with TRBD1 matching 9 bases. Germline V gives CDR1 LGHNT, CDR2 FRNRAP. The CDR3 is 23 amino acids. Trimming at V came to 7 bases and at J to 1 base, leaving 28 bases not matched to a gene. The CDR3 sequence: CASVFTGTGFLSGAILNTGELFF. CDR3 nucleotides: TGTGCTAGTGTTTTCACCGGGACAGGGTTTCTATCGGGGGCCATCCTGAACACCGGGGAGCTGTTTTTT.

The CDR3 DNA sequence: TGTGCCAGCAGCTTAGAGGACGGCGGCCAGGAGACCCAGTACTTC. Encoded protein: CASSLEDGGQETQYF. This chain joins TRBV11-3 and TRBJ2-5; D gene uncertain. Germline assignment: CDR1 SGHNT and CDR2 YENEEA. V lost 0 bases to trimming and J lost 5 bases, with 13 bases between them. The CDR3 is made up of 15 amino acids.

The chain combines TRBV7-9 with TRBJ2-7, with 8 bases fitting TRBD2. This CDR3 region has 13 residues. The germline V gene has CDR1 SEHNR and CDR2 FQNEAQ (reference sequence). Trimming took 7 bases from V and 6 from J; bases not matched to a gene: 8. The CDR3 DNA reads as TGTGCCAGCAACCTCCGGGAGGGAGGCGAGCAGTACGTC. The encoded protein is CASNLREGGEQYV.

The chain couples TRBV5-1 to TRBJ1-1; D is ambiguous. Trimming removed 0 bases at V and 5 bases at J, with 14 bases between. CDR1 and CDR2 (germline): SGHRS, YFSETQ. This CDR3 is built from 15 residues. This CDR3 reads CASSLGWSGWTEAFF. In DNA form, the CDR3 reads TGCGCCAGCAGCTTGGGATGGAGCGGGTGGACTGAAGCTTTCTTT.

This clonotype was seen only a few times. CDR3 amino acids: CASSQPGSARIYNEQFF. The DNA of the CDR3 is TGTGCCAGCAGCCAACCCGGGAGTGCCCGGATCTACAATGAGCAGTTCTTC. The chain is built from TRBV14 and TRBJ2-1; a weak D match, TRBD2 (6 bases). Trimming removed 2 bases at V and 3 bases at J, with 17 bases between. Germline-derived CDR1 and CDR2 are SGHDN and FVKESK. This CDR3 comprises 17 residues.

The chain recombines TRBV28 with TRBJ2-7; possibly TRBD1 for D (6 bases). This CDR3 contains 13 residues. Germline values: CDR1 MDHEN, CDR2 SYDVKM. V was clipped by 10 bases and J by 0 bases, with 13 bases between them. CDR3 nucleotides: TGTGCCACCCGAGACAGGAGCTCCTACGAGCAGTACGTC. This gives the protein CATRDRSSYEQYV.

This clonotype was counted a few times. V is TRBV4-1 and J is TRBJ1-5; tentatively, D is TRBD1 (5 bases). The ends were cut back, 2 bases at V and 4 bases at J, with 9 bases in the middle. CDR1 is MGHRA and CDR2 is YSYEKL in the germline V gene. This CDR3 has 14 amino acids. This CDR3 is CASSQRDENQPQHF. DNA of the CDR3: TGCGCCAGCAGCCAACGGGACGAAAATCAGCCCCAGCATTTT.

This clonotype was seen more than once but under ten times. V is TRBV7-3 and J is TRBJ2-3, with D possibly matching TRBD2 (5 bases). V lost 5 bases, J lost 0 bases, and 12 bases lay in between. The CDR3 runs to 15 residues. Germline V CDR1 and CDR2: SGHTA, FQGTGA. CDR3 in amino acids: CASSPHWTSTDTQYF. CDR3 bases: TGTGCCAGCAGCCCCCACTGGACTAGCACAGATACGCAGTATTTT.